These T cell receptor beta chains were read from a single sample in a study of blood T cell repertoires in COVID-19. Here immunoSEQ multiplex PCR was the method, and the copy in TCRdb shows in-frame clones only, minus some. The repertoire holds around 280,000 clones, around 88% seen once, with about 6% in the top ten. Input material: PBMCs or T cells enriched from blood (not recorded which). The source is a middle-aged woman who had recovered from COVID-19. CDR3s leave out the opening cysteine and the closing phenylalanine or tryptophan. Fields, in order: V gene, J gene, CDR3 protein.

TRBV28	TRBJ2-6	ASSLSLPSGANVLT
TRBV9	TRBJ1-1	ASSPPNVRVSRFDTEAF
TRBV9	TRBJ2-1	ASSVGAGAVNEQF
TRBV4-1	TRBJ2-4	ASSQGRASALAKNIQY
TRBV20-1	TRBJ1-1	SHSSRWEAF
TRBV7-2	TRBJ2-5	ASSQQAPGGETQY
TRBV11-2	TRBJ1-4	ASSPVRTIRGNEKLF
TRBV6-2/TRBV6-3	TRBJ2-3	ASSYLPGGRPGTDTQY
TRBV27	TRBJ2-1	ASSFTDLAGVGEQF
TRBV7-9	TRBJ1-1	ASSLGGMNTEAF
TRBV7-9	TRBJ2-5	ASSLGGIKETQY
TRBV18	TRBJ2-1	ASSQLGTSGRGAYNEQF
TRBV18	TRBJ1-6	ASSPIGGQLNSPLH
TRBV28	TRBJ2-3	ASTLGSPDTQY
TRBV27	TRBJ1-1	ASSLNRREVAF
TRBV5-1	TRBJ2-3	ASSLGDFTDTQY
TRBV7-3	TRBJ2-3	ASSLSPTGSIPDTQY
TRBV15	TRBJ2-1	ATSRGLAGRYNEQF
TRBV19	TRBJ2-1	ASSIARTGADEQF
TRBV6-5	TRBJ2-7	ASSYSDRVVHEQY